The sequence of this T cell receptor (beta chain) was determined in a study of blood T cell repertoires in COVID-19. Study-wide context: Sites across the United States, Italy and Spain contributed samples from acute and convalescent COVID-19.

TCRdb keeps only in-frame clones here, not all; method: immunoSEQ multiplex PCR. This sample carries hundreds of thousands of clones, around nine tenths of them seen once, and the ten largest clones take 1.5% to 2%. Categorization into cohorts depended on clinical history that participants reported. Recovered status applied to Cohort 3 donors who had two consecutive negative PCRs. It also applied to those with clearance or with symptom resolution. Germline assignment: CDR1 KGHSH and CDR2 LQKENI. The CDR3 contains 16 residues. The germline V and J ends were trimmed by 1 base and 2 bases, with 14 bases remaining between them.

The J gene is TRBJ1-2, the V gene TRBV18, with a weak D call TRBD1 (5 bases). Sequences were obtained from PBMCs or T cells enriched from blood (not recorded which). This clonotype was sampled from a woman aged 45 to 65 who had recovered from COVID-19. The DNA of the CDR3 is TGTGCCAGCTCACCACAACAGGTTGAGGAAAACTATGGCTACACCTTC. Translating gives CASSPQQVEENYGYTF.